The text below deals with one TCR beta chain. Its target is unknown. Germline CDR1 ENHRY, CDR2 SYGVKD. The CDR3 consists of 13 residues. With 9 bases removed from V and 6 bases from J, the gap between germline ends came to 15 bases. This specimen comes from a study of immune heterogeneity within non-small cell lung tumors. General study findings and limits: High-frequency T-cell receptor beta clonotypes were largely distinct between individual patients.

Bulk tumor genomic DNA served as template, at 600 ng per sample. Surgeons took several biopsies per primary tumor, spaced far apart, during surgery. Each patient presented with untreated, newly diagnosed non-small cell lung cancer and received curative surgery. TCR beta CDR3 regions came from multiplex PCR with 32 forward V and 13 reverse J primers. TCRdb processed the multiplex PCR reads anew with MiXCR; each CDR3 protein has one entry. The sample lists roughly 11,000 distinct CDR3 sequences, nearly 30% occurring once. V is TRBV10-3 and J is TRBJ1-5; D may be TRBD1 (5 bases). The sequence was obtained from a woman between 50 and 59 years old with non-small cell lung cancer. Material: lung tumor tissue. Here the CDR3 reads CAMGEGQGQPQHF. The CDR3 DNA reads TGTGCCATGGGAGAGGGGCAAGGTCAGCCCCAGCATTTT.